The entry that follows covers one TCR beta chain sequence. The antigen is unknown. The data were taken from a study of T cell responses to AZD1222 COVID-19 vaccine. Findings of the study overall: Spike-specific TCR breadth and depth grew following two AZD1222 doses.

The CDR3 consists of 18 residues. Per the germline V gene, CDR1 is LGHNT and CDR2 is FRNRAP. With 0 bases removed from V and 3 bases from J, the gap between germline ends came to 20 bases. TCRdb's table, derived via immunoSEQ multiplex PCR, lists solely in-frame clones and lacks some. This sample has fewer than 100,000 clones; approximately 85% occur once, and the top ten carry around 13%. The receptor was derived from an adult in good health. The source was peripheral blood, collected on day 0 of AZD1222 vaccination. The chain combines TRBV12-5 with TRBJ2-5, with D possibly TRBD2 on 5 matching bases. In DNA, the CDR3 is TGTGCTAGTGGTTTGGTACTCGAGGGTCGAATGCGAAAAGAGACCCAGTACTTC. Translated: CASGLVLEGRMRKETQYF.